The TCR beta chain described here comes from a study of immune evolution from preneoplasia to lung adenocarcinoma. Patients had resection in Japan or China between about 2013 and 2017. In regard to this clone: Its antigen is not known.

The study's findings and limits: From normal lung to invasive adenocarcinoma, top clone frequencies appeared to decrease. Later-stage lesions seemingly showed higher T cell density and diversity than normal lung.

Profiled with immunoSEQ multiplex PCR; TCRdb holds only in-frame clones, not every one. The sample has thousands of clones, about four fifths seen once; the top ten hold 10% to 13%. Germline CDR1 and CDR2: MDHEN and SYDVKM. The CDR3 totals 16 residues. V lost 3 bases and J 2 bases, leaving 16 bases between the germline ends. This sequence was found in a person between 50 and 69 years old with lung adenocarcinoma. The chain combines TRBV28 with TRBJ1-2; a weak D match, TRBD1 (5 bases). The sample comprised FFPE normal lung tissue adjacent to the tumor. The CDR3 nucleotides are TGTGCCAGCAGTTTGCCGGGGCGGGCCGGCAACTATGGCTACACCTTC. Translating gives CASSLPGRAGNYGYTF.